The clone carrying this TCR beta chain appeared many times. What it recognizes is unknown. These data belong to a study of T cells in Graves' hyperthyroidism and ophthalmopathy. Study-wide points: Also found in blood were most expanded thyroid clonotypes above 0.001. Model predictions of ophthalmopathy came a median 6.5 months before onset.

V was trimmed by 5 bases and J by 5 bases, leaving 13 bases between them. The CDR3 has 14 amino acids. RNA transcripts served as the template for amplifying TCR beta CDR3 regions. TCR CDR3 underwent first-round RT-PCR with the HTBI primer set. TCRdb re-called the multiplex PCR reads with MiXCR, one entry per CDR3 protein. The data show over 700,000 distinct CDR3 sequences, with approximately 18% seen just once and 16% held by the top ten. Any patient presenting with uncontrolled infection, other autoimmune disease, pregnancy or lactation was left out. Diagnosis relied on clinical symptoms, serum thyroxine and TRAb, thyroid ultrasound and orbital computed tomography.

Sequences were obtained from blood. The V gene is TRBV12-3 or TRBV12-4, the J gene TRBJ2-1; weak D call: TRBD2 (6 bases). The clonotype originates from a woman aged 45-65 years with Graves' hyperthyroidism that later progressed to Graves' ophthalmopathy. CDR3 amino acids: CASSRAGRNNEQFF. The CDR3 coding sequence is TGTGCCAGCAGTCGGGCAGGGAGGAACAATGAGCAGTTCTTC.